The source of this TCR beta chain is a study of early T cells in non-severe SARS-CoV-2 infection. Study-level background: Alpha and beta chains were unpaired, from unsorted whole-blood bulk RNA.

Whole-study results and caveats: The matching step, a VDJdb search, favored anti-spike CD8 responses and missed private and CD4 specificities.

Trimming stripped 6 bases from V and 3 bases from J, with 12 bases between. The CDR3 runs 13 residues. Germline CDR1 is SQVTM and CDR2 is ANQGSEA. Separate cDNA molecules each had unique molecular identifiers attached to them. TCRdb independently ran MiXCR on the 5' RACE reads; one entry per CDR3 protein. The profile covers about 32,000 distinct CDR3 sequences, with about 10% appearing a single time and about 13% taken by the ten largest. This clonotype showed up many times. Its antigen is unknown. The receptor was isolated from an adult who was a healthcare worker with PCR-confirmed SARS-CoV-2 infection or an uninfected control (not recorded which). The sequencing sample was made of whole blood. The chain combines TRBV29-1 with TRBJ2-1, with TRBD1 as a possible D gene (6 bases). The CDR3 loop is CSVTDRFYNEQFF. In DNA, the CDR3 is TGCAGCGTGACGGACAGATTCTACAATGAGCAGTTCTTC.